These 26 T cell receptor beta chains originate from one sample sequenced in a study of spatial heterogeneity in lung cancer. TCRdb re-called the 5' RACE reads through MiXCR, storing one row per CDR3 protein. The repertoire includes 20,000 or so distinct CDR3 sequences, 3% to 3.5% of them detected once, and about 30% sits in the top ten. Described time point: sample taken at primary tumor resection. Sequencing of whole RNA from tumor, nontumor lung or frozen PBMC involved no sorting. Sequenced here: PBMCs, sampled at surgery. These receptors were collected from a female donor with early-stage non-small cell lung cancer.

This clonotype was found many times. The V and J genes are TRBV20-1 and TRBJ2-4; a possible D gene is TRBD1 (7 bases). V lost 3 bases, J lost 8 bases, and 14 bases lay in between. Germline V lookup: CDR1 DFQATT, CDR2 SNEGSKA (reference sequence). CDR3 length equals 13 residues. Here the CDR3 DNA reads TGCAGTGCTAGCAGACAGGGAGGCGACATTCAGTACTTC. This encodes CSASRQGGDIQYF.

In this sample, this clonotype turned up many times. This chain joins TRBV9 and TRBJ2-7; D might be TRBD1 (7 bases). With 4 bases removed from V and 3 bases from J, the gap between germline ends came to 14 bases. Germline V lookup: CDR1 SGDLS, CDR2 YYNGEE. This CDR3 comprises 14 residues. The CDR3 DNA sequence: TGTGCCAGCAGCTCAGGGGGGATCGACTACGAGCAGTACTTC. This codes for CASSSGGIDYEQYF.

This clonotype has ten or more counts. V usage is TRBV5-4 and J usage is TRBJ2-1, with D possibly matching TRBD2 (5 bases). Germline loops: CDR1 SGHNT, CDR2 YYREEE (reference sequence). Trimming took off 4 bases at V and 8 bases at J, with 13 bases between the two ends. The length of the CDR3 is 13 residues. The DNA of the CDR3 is TGTGCCAGCAGCACGGACTCGCAGGATGAGCAGTTCTTC. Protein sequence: CASSTDSQDEQFF.

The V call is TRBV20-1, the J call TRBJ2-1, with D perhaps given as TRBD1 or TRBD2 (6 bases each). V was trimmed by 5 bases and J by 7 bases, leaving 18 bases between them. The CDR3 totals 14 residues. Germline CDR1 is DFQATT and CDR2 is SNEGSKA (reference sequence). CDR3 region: CSAPGALARNEQFF. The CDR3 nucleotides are TGCAGTGCTCCGGGGGCGCTCGCGAGAAATGAGCAGTTCTTC.

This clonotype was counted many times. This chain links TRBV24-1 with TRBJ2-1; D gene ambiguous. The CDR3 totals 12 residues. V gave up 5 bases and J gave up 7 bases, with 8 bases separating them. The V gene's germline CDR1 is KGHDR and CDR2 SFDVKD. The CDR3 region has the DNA TGTGCCACCAGTGCAACGATGAATGAGCAGTTCTTC. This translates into CATSATMNEQFF.

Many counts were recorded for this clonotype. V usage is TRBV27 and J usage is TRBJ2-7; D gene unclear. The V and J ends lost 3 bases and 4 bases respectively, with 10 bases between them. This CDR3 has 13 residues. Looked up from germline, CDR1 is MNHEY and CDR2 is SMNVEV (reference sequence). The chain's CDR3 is CASSLSHSYEQYF. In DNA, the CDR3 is TGTGCCAGCAGTTTGTCTCACTCGTACGAGCAGTACTTC.

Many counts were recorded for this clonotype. CDR3 protein: CASSPQRDSSTDTQYF. For the CDR3, the DNA is TGTGCCAGCAGTCCCCAGCGGGACTCTAGCACAGATACGCAGTATTTT. The chain recombines TRBV12-3 or TRBV12-4 with TRBJ2-3, with TRBD2 identical over 7 bases. The CDR3 loop spans 16 amino acids. The V gene end was trimmed by 5 bases and the J gene end by 0 bases; junction bases not matched to a gene: 8.

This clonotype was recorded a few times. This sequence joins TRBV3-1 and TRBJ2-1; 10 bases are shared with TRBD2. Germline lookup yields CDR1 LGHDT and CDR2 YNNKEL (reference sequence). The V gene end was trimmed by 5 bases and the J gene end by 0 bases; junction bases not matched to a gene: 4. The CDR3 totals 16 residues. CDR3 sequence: CASSSGLAASYNEQFF. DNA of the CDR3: TGTGCCAGCAGCTCCGGACTAGCGGCCTCCTACAATGAGCAGTTCTTC.

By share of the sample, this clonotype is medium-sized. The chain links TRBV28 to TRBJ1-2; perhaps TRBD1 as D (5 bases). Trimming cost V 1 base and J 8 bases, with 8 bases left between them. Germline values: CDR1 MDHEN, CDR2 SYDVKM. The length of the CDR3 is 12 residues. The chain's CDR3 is CASSLSGQGYTF. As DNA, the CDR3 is TGTGCCAGCAGTTTATCAGGGCAGGGCTACACCTTC.

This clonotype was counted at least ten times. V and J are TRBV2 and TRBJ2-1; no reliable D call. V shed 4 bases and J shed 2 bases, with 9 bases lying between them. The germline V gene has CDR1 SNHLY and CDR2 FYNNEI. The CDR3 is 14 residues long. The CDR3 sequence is CASSVASPYNEQFF. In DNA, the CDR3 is TGTGCCAGCAGTGTGGCGTCCCCCTACAATGAGCAGTTCTTC.

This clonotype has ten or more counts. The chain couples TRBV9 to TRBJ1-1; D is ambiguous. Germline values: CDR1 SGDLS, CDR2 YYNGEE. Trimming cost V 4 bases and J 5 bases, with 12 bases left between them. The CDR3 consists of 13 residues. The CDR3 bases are TGTGCCAGCAGCCCCGGAGGTAGAACTGAAGCTTTCTTT. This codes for CASSPGGRTEAFF.

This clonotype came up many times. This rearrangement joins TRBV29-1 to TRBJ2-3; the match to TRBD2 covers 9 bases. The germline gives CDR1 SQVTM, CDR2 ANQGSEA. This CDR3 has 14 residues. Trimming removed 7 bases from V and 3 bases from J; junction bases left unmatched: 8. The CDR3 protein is CSALAGVRTDTQYF. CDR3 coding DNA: TGCAGCGCCTTAGCGGGAGTAAGAACAGATACGCAGTATTTT.

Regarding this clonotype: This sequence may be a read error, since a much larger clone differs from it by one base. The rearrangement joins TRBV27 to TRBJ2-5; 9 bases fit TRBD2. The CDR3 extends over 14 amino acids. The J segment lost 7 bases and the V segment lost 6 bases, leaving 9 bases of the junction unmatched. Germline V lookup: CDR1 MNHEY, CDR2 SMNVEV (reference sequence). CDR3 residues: CASRVAGAVVTQYF. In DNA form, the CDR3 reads TGTGCCAGCAGAGTAGCGGGAGCGGTAGTGACCCAGTACTTC.

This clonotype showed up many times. This chain's CDR3 is CASSLGGGKVYEQYF. The CDR3 coding sequence is TGTGCCAGCAGCTTAGGAGGCGGGAAAGTCTACGAGCAGTACTTC. V is TRBV7-9 and J is TRBJ2-7, with a weak D call TRBD2 (6 bases). Per germline, CDR1 SEHNR and CDR2 FQNEAQ (reference sequence). The CDR3 sequence is 15 residues long. V lost 1 base and J 3 bases, leaving 13 bases between the germline ends.

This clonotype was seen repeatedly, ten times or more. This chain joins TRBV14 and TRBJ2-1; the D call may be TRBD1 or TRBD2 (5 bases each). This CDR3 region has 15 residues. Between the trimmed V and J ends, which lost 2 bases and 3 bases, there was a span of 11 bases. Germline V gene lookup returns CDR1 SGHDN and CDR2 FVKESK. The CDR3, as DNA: TGTGCCAGCAGCCAACGTACTAGGGGCTACAATGAGCAGTTCTTC. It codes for CASSQRTRGYNEQFF. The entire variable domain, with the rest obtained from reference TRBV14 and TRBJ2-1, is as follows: EAGVTQFPSHSVIEKGQTVTLRCDPISGHDNLYWYRRVMGKEIKFLLHFVKESKQDESGMPNNRFLAERTGGTYSTLKVQPAELEDSGVYFCASSQRTRGYNEQFFGPGTRLTVL.

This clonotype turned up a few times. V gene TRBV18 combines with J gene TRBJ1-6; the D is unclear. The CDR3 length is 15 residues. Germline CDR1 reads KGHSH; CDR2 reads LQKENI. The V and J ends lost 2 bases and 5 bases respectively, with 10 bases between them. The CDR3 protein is CASSPLRDDNSPLHF. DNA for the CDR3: TGTGCCAGCTCACCATTACGGGATGATAATTCACCCCTCCACTTT.

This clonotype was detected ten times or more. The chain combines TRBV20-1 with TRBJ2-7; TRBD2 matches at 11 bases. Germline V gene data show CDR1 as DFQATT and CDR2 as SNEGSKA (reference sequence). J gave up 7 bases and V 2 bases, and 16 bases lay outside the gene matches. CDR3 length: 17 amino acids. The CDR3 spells CSARPTTSGRGVGEQYF. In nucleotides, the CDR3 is TGCAGTGCTAGACCCACCACTAGCGGGAGAGGGGTGGGTGAGCAGTACTTC.

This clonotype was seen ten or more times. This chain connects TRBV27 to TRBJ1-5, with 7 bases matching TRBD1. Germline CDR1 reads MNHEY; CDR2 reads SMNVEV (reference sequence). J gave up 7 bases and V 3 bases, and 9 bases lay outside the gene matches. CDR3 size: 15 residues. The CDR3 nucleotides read TGTGCCAGCAGTTTTGGAGGGGGCCGATCGCAGCCCCAGCATTTT. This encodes CASSFGGGRSQPQHF.

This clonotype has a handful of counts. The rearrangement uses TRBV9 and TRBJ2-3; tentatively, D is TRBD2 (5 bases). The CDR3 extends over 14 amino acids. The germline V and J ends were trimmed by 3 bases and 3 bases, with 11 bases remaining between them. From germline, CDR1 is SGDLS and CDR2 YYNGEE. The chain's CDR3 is CASSAPTMTDTQYF. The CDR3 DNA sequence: TGTGCCAGCAGCGCCCCGACTATGACAGATACGCAGTATTTT.

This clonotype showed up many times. The CDR3 sequence: CASSFTFTGELFF. CDR3 nucleotides: TGTGCCAGCAGTTTTACGTTTACCGGGGAGCTGTTTTTT. The genes are TRBV27 and TRBJ2-2; D not certain. CDR1 MNHEY and CDR2 SMNVEV come from the germline V gene (reference sequence). V lost 3 bases, J lost 5 bases, and 7 bases lay in between. This CDR3 region has 13 residues.

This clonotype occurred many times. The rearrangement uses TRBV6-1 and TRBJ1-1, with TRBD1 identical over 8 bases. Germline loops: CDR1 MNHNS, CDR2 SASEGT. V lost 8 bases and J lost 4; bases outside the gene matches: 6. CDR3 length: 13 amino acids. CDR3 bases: TGTGCCAGCGGCAACAGGGGGGGCACTGAAGCTTTCTTT. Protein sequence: CASGNRGGTEAFF.

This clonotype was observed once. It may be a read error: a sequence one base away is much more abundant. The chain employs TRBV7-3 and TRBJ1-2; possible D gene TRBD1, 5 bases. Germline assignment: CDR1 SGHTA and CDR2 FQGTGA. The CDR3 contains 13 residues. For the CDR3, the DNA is TGTGCCAGCAGCTCATCCGGGGCCTATGGCTACATCTTC. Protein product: CASSSSGAYGYIF.

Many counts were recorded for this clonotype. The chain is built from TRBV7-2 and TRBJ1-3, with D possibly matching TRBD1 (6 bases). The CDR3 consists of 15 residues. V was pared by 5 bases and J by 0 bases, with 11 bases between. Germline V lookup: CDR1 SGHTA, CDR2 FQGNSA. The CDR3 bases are TGTGCCAGCAGCGCCTACAGGGTCTCTGGAAACACCATATATTTT. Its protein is CASSAYRVSGNTIYF. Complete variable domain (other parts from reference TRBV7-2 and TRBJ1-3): GAGVSQSPSNKVTEKGKDVELRCDPISGHTALYWYRQSLGQGLEFLIYFQGNSAPDKSGLPSDRFSAERTGGSVSTLTIQRTQQEDSAVYLCASSAYRVSGNTIYFGEGSWLTVV.

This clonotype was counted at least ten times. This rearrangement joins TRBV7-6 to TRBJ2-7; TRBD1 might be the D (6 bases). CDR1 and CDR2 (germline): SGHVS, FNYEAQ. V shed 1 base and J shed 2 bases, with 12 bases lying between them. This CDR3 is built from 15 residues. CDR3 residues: CASSLDLTGTYEQYF. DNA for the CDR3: TGTGCCAGCAGCTTAGATCTCACAGGGACCTACGAGCAGTACTTC.

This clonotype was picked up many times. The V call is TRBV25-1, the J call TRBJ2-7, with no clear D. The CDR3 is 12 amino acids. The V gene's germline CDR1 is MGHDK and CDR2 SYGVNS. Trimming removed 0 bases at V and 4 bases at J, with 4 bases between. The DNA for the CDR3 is TGTGCCAGCAGTGAATATGGATACGAGCAGTACTTC. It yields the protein CASSEYGYEQYF.

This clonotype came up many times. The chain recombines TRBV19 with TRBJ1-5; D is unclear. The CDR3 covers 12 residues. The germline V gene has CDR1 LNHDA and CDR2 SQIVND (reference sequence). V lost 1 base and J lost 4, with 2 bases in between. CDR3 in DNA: TGTGCCAGTAGTATAGGGAATCAGCCCCAGCATTTT. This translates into CASSIGNQPQHF.